This TCR beta chain was identified during a study of early T cells in non-severe SARS-CoV-2 infection. Study overall: Investigators sequenced bulk RNA drawn from unsorted whole blood, and chains remained unpaired.

Study conclusions and caveats: Reliance on VDJdb matching favored anti-spike CD8 responses; private and CD4 specificities were missed.

This clonotype was seen at least ten times. Its cognate antigen is unknown. The TCR library protocol attached unique molecular identifiers to the individual cDNA molecules. TCRdb re-called the 5' RACE reads with MiXCR, one entry per CDR3 protein. The sample lists approximately 100,000 distinct CDR3 sequences, around 15% occurring once. The germline gives CDR1 SGHTA, CDR2 FQGNSA. This CDR3 has 14 residues. Losses at the gene ends were 4 bases for V and 5 bases for J; bases not matched to a gene: 3. This TCR derives from an adult who was a healthcare worker with PCR-confirmed SARS-CoV-2 infection or an uninfected control (not recorded which). V and J are TRBV7-2 and TRBJ2-5, with 11 positions matching TRBD2. The sequenced material came from whole blood. The CDR3 sequence: CASSSWTSGETQYF. The CDR3 DNA sequence: TGTGCCAGCAGCTCCTGGACTAGCGGGGAGACCCAGTACTTC.